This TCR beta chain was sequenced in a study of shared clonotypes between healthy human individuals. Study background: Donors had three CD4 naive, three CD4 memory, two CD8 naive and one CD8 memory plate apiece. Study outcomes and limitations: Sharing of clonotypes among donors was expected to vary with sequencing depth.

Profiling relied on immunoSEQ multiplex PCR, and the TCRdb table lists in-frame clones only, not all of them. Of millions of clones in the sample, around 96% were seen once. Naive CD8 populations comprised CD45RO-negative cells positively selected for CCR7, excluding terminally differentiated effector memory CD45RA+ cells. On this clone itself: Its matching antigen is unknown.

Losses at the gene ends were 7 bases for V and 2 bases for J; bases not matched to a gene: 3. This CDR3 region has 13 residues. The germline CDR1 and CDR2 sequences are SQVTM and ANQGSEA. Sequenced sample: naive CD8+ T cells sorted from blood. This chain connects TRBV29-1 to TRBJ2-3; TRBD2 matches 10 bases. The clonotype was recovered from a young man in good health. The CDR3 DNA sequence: TGCAGCGCCCTAGCGGGAGCCACAGATACGCAGTATTTT. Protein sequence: CSALAGATDTQYF.